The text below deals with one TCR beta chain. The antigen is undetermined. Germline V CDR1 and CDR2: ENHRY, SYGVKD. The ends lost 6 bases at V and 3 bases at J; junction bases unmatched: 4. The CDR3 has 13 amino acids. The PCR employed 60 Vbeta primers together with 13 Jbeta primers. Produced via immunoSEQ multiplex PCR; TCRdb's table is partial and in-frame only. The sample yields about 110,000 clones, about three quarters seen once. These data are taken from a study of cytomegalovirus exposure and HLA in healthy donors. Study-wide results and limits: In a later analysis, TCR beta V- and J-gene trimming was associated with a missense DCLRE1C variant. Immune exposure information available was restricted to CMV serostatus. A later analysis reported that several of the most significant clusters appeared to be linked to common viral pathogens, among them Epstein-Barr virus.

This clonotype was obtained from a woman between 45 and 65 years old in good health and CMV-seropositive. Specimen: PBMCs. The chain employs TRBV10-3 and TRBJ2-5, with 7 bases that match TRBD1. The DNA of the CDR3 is TGTGCCATCAGAAGACAGGGCGAAGAGACCCAGTACTTC. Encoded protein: CAIRRQGEETQYF.